This TCR beta chain originates from a study of OX40 agonist ivuxolimab in advanced cancers. In the study overall: Two patients with cutaneous melanoma and one with hepatocellular carcinoma, three in total, showed partial responses. Whole-study findings and limits: At 0.1 to 3.0 mg/kg and by week 6, clonal expansion occurred in CD4+ and CD8+ blood T cells. Certain nonresponders additionally had low normalized T-cell clonal expansion.

This CDR3 has 15 amino acids. Trimming left V 0 bases short and J 0 bases short, with 7 bases between. The germline V gene encodes CDR1 MNHEY and CDR2 SVGAGI. This clone has only one observation. Its antigen is currently unknown. The sampling schedule covered blood at baseline, cycle 4 day 1, and cycle 7 day 1. Libraries were prepared by immunoSEQ multiplex PCR; TCRdb keeps only in-frame clonotypes and omits some of them. Of about 60,000 clones in the sample, 86% are singletons; the top ten hold around 0.99%. The source of this sequence is an adult with an advanced solid tumor such as melanoma, head and neck, liver or kidney cancer. Specimen: CD4+ or CD8+ T cells sorted from blood, collected in a trial of the OX40 agonist ivuxolimab. The V and J genes are TRBV6-5 and TRBJ2-3; TRBD2 is a possible D gene (5 bases). The CDR3 here is CASSYSRASTDTQYF. In nucleotides, the CDR3 is TGTGCCAGCAGTTACTCGCGGGCTAGCACAGATACGCAGTATTTT.